The entry below gives a single T cell receptor beta chain sequence along with its context. Antigen unknown. TCRdb redid the calling of the multiplex PCR reads with MiXCR, one entry per CDR3 protein. The sample holds about 230,000 distinct CDR3 sequences, about 32% seen once. The sample is drawn from a study of breast tumors, draining lymph nodes, adjacent tissues. Study-wide findings and caveats: Luminal-like breast cancer showed significantly higher tumor–nontumor repertoire similarity than basal-like.

Axillary draining lymph nodes of breast cancer patients supplied the node samples. The CDR3 runs 13 residues. Germline V lookup: CDR1 SGHVS, CDR2 FQNEAQ. Material: axillary lymph node tissue. The J gene is TRBJ2-3, the V gene TRBV7-8, with 7 positions matching TRBD2. The clonotype originates from a female donor with breast cancer. Some clones in this sample may be carry-over from other donors' samples. In DNA form, the CDR3 reads TGTGCTCATAGCGGGCATCACACAGATACGCAGTATTTT. Its protein product is CAHSGHHTDTQYF.